This passage covers 20 T cell receptor beta chains from one sample sequenced in a study of technical replicates of blood from four donors. Data came from immunoSEQ multiplex PCR; TCRdb stores just in-frame clones and leaves some out. Among roughly 80,000 clones, approximately 94% were seen once, and the ten largest hold about 0.4%. The specimen was T cells isolated from PBMCs. These receptors all come from a human donor in good health.

The rearrangement links TRBV7-3 to TRBJ2-2; no definite D call. V lost 2 bases and J 0 bases, leaving 7 bases between the germline ends. The germline V gene has CDR1 SGHTA and CDR2 FQGTGA. The CDR3 spans 15 residues. The CDR3 loop is CASSLLLANTGELFF. DNA of the CDR3: TGTGCCAGCAGCTTACTCCTCGCGAACACCGGGGAGCTGTTTTTT.

The CDR3 spells CASSYTGTFPYEQYF. CDR3 DNA sequence: TGTGCCAGCAGCTACACCGGGACATTTCCCTACGAGCAGTACTTC. The chain joins TRBV13 to TRBJ2-7; tentative D call: TRBD1 (6 bases). Trimming shortened V by 4 bases and J by 2 bases, and 15 bases separated the two germline ends. Germline V gives CDR1 PRHDT, CDR2 FYEKMQ (reference sequence). The CDR3 length is 15 residues.

The rearrangement links TRBV4-2 to TRBJ2-3; tentatively, D is TRBD2 (5 bases). Germline V gives CDR1 LGHNA, CDR2 YNFKEQ. The length of the CDR3 is 15 residues. Trimming took off 2 bases at V and 2 bases at J, with 11 bases between the two ends. The chain's CDR3 is CASSQTSFPTDTQYF. The CDR3 DNA is TGTGCCAGCAGCCAAACTAGTTTCCCCACAGATACGCAGTATTTT.

This chain links TRBV7-9 with TRBJ1-1; D gene uncertain. CDR3 size: 16 residues. The V end lost 5 bases, the J end lost 1 base, and 17 bases lay between the germline ends. CDR1 is SEHNR, CDR2 FQNEAQ, per germline (reference sequence). CDR3 nucleotides: TGTGCCAGCAGCCAGACCCGTGGGCCGTGGAACACTGAAGCTTTCTTT. Its translation: CASSQTRGPWNTEAFF. The full variable domain, in which reference TRBV7-9 and TRBJ1-1 provide the parts outside the CDR3, is DTGVSQNPRHKITKRGQNVTFRCDPISEHNRLYWYRQTLGQGPEFLTYFQNEAQLEKSRLLSDRFSAERPKGSFSTLEIQRTEQGDSAMYLCASSQTRGPWNTEAFFGQGTRLTVV.

DNA of the CDR3: TGCGCCAGCAGCCAAGATGAATGGAGCTCCTACAATGAGCAGTTCTTC. It codes for CASSQDEWSSYNEQFF. The chain is built from TRBV4-3 and TRBJ2-1; no clear D. Per the germline V gene, CDR1 is LGHNA and CDR2 is YSLEER. CDR3 length: 16 amino acids. Trimming removed 0 bases at V and 0 bases at J, with 9 bases between.

The sample holds one count of this clone. The CDR3 region has the DNA TGTGCCAGCAGCCCGCGAATGATGGACAGGGTGGGGAACTATGGCTACACCTTC. Encoded protein: CASSPRMMDRVGNYGYTF. This chain links TRBV9 with TRBJ1-2; 8 bases match TRBD1. The CDR3 spans 18 residues. V was pared by 4 bases and J by 2 bases, with 16 bases of the junction left unmatched. Germline loops: CDR1 SGDLS, CDR2 YYNGEE. Based on the CDR3 plus reference TRBV9 and TRBJ1-2, the full variable domain is DSGVTQTPKHLITATGQRVTLRCSPRSGDLSVYWYQQSLDQGLQFLIQYYNGEERAKGNILERFSAQQFPDLHSELNLSSLELGDSALYFCASSPRMMDRVGNYGYTFGSGTRLTVV.

This chain links TRBV10-1 with TRBJ2-7; 11 nucleotides align to TRBD2. Germline CDR1 and CDR2: WNHNN and SYGVQD (reference sequence). Unmatched junction bases numbered 5, after V lost 0 bases and J lost 4 bases. The CDR3 is 16 residues long. This chain's CDR3 is CASSESRSSGRYEQYF. The CDR3 nucleotides read TGCGCCAGCAGTGAGTCGAGGTCTAGCGGGAGGTACGAGCAGTACTTC.

This sequence joins TRBV5-1 and TRBJ1-2; D gene ambiguous. With 2 bases removed from V and 4 bases from J, the gap between germline ends came to 21 bases. Looked up from germline, CDR1 is SGHRS and CDR2 is YFSETQ. CDR3 length: 17 amino acids. CDR3 amino acids: CASSFLGGGGGFYGYTF. CDR3 DNA: TGCGCCAGCAGCTTCTTGGGCGGAGGAGGAGGATTCTATGGCTACACCTTC.

J is TRBJ2-3 and V is TRBV7-8; D perhaps matches TRBD2 (6 bases). Germline V lookup: CDR1 SGHVS, CDR2 FQNEAQ. V lost 2 bases to trimming and J lost 4 bases, with 16 bases between them. The CDR3 covers 16 residues. This CDR3 is CASSLFGSGVADTQYF. The CDR3, as DNA: TGTGCCAGCAGCTTATTCGGGAGTGGGGTAGCAGATACGCAGTATTTT. Complete variable domain (other parts from reference TRBV7-8 and TRBJ2-3): GAGVSQSPRYKVAKRGQDVALRCDPISGHVSLFWYQQALGQGPEFLTYFQNEAQLDKSGLPSDRFFAERPEGSVSTLKIQRTQQEDSAVYLCASSLFGSGVADTQYFGPGTRLTVL.

The rearrangement uses TRBV27 and TRBJ2-1; 15 bases are shared with TRBD2. The J segment lost 4 bases and the V segment lost 7 bases, leaving 11 bases of the junction unmatched. The germline V gene has CDR1 MNHEY and CDR2 SMNVEV (reference sequence). The CDR3 sequence is 18 residues long. DNA for the CDR3: TGTGCCAGCACTAAAGGGGGACTAGCGGGAGGCTTTTACAATGAGCAGTTCTTC. Its protein is CASTKGGLAGGFYNEQFF.

The chain uses TRBV29-1 and TRBJ1-1, with 9 bases lining up with TRBD1. The CDR3 sequence is 13 residues long. Trimming at V came to 5 bases and at J to 6 bases, leaving 7 bases not matched to a gene. The germline V gene encodes CDR1 SQVTM and CDR2 ANQGSEA. DNA of the CDR3: TGCAGCGTTTCCCAACAGGGGGCGGCTGAAGCTTTCTTT. It yields the protein CSVSQQGAAEAFF.

The J gene is TRBJ1-5, the V gene TRBV14, with TRBD1 as a possible D gene (6 bases). The CDR3 covers 16 residues. V lost 2 bases to trimming and J lost 0 bases, with 11 bases between them. CDR1 is SGHDN and CDR2 is FVKESK in the germline V gene. The CDR3 here is CASSQQGLYSNQPQHF. Written as DNA, the CDR3 is TGTGCCAGCAGCCAACAGGGGCTCTATAGCAATCAGCCCCAGCATTTT. Full variable domain (missing parts from reference TRBV14 and TRBJ1-5): EAGVTQFPSHSVIEKGQTVTLRCDPISGHDNLYWYRRVMGKEIKFLLHFVKESKQDESGMPNNRFLAERTGGTYSTLKVQPAELEDSGVYFCASSQQGLYSNQPQHFGDGTRLSIL.

This clone was found once. V is TRBV19 and J is TRBJ1-5; a weak D match, TRBD1 (5 bases). Per germline, CDR1 LNHDA and CDR2 SQIVND (reference sequence). CDR3 length: 15 residues. V shed 4 bases and J shed 2 bases, with 12 bases lying between them. For the CDR3, the DNA is TGTGCCAGTAGTACTATACCACAGGGCAATCAGCCCCAGCATTTT. Translation gives CASSTIPQGNQPQHF. Combining the CDR3 with reference TRBV19 and TRBJ1-5 gives the whole variable domain DGGITQSPKYLFRKEGQNVTLSCEQNLNHDAMYWYRQDPGQGLRLIYYSQIVNDFQKGDIAEGYSVSREKKESFPLTVTSAQKNPTAFYLCASSTIPQGNQPQHFGDGTRLSIL.

Points on this clone: This sample also contains other DNA sequences that code for the same CDR3. The rearrangement links TRBV28 to TRBJ2-7, with 9 bases fitting TRBD1. The CDR3 has 15 residues. Trimming took 3 bases from V and 4 from J; bases not matched to a gene: 7. Per the germline V gene, CDR1 is MDHEN and CDR2 is SYDVKM. CDR3 sequence reads: CASSFPGTGNYEQYF. CDR3 DNA: TGTGCCAGCAGTTTCCCCGGGACAGGGAATTACGAGCAGTACTTC.

This clone was seen a single time. V and J are TRBV15 and TRBJ2-7; maybe TRBD2 (5 bases). Looked up from germline, CDR1 is LNHNV and CDR2 is YYDKDF (reference sequence). V was pared by 0 bases and J by 3 bases, with 24 bases between. The CDR3 covers 19 residues. The CDR3 loop reads CATSRDKLPNQRSSYEQYF. The CDR3, as DNA: TGTGCCACCAGCAGAGATAAGCTCCCGAATCAGCGGTCCAGCTACGAGCAGTACTTC. The whole variable domain, remainder taken from reference TRBV15 and TRBJ2-7, is DAMVIQNPRYQVTQFGKPVTLSCSQTLNHNVMYWYQQKSSQAPKLLFHYYDKDFNNEADTPDNFQSRRPNTSFCFLDIRSPGLGDTAMYLCATSRDKLPNQRSSYEQYFGPGTRLTVT.

The V call is TRBV19, the J call TRBJ1-5; D uncertain. The V end lost 1 base, the J end lost 7 bases, and 11 bases lay between the germline ends. CDR3 length: 14 amino acids. Germline loops: CDR1 LNHDA, CDR2 SQIVND (reference sequence). The CDR3 DNA sequence: TGTGCCAGTAGTATAGTTGTAGTGGGCCAGCCCCAGCATTTT. Translating it yields CASSIVVVGQPQHF.

The chain uses TRBV5-1 and TRBJ1-5; no reliable D call. In germline, CDR1 is SGHRS, CDR2 YFSETQ. V was shortened by 5 bases and J by 5 bases, with 14 bases between the two germline ends. The CDR3 is made up of 14 amino acids. The CDR3 sequence is CASSVGGPDQPQHF. The DNA of the CDR3 is TGCGCCAGCAGTGTTGGAGGGCCCGATCAGCCCCAGCATTTT.

The chain carries TRBV5-1 and TRBJ1-2; D may be TRBD1 (6 bases). This CDR3 region has 15 residues. Germline V gene lookup returns CDR1 SGHRS and CDR2 YFSETQ. Trimming cost V 0 bases and J 5 bases, with 14 bases left between them. CDR3 loop: CASSLGTGTYYGYTF. In DNA, the CDR3 is TGCGCCAGCAGCTTGGGAACAGGGACCTATTATGGCTACACCTTC.

A single count supports this clone. CDR3 sequence reads: CASSLGQSNQPQHF. As DNA, the CDR3 is TGTGCCAGCAGCCTGGGACAGAGCAATCAGCCCCAGCATTTT. J is TRBJ1-5 and V is TRBV5-5; 7 nucleotides agree with TRBD1. Trimming at V came to 4 bases and at J to 1 base, leaving 2 bases not matched to a gene. Germline V gene lookup returns CDR1 SGHKS and CDR2 YYEKEE (reference sequence). The CDR3 length is 14 residues.

The genes are TRBV2 and TRBJ2-7, with TRBD1 matching over 11 bases. CDR3 length: 14 residues. Trimming at V came to 10 bases and at J to 3 bases, leaving 8 bases not matched to a gene. CDR1 is SNHLY and CDR2 is FYNNEI in the germline V gene. Written as DNA, the CDR3 is TGTGCCAAGAGCCGGGACAGGGGGAGCTACGAGCAGTACTTC. Its protein is CAKSRDRGSYEQYF.